The text below deals with one T cell receptor beta chain. The V gene's germline CDR1 is KGHSH and CDR2 LQKENI. The length of the CDR3 is 14 residues. V lost 3 bases to trimming and J lost 4 bases; unmatched junction nucleotides: 5. TCR beta chains were sequenced at survey level with immunoSEQ. Profiling relied on immunoSEQ multiplex PCR, and the TCRdb table lists in-frame clones only, not all of them. Of under 65,000 clones in the sample, approximately 93% were seen once. The chain has TRBV18 and TRBJ1-2; 7 bases align to TRBD1. The specimen sequenced was PBMCs. The source is a man aged 35 to 55 with rheumatoid arthritis. The CDR3 is CASSPTGEAYGYTF. Here the CDR3 DNA reads TGTGCCAGCTCACCCACAGGGGAGGCCTATGGCTACACCTTC.